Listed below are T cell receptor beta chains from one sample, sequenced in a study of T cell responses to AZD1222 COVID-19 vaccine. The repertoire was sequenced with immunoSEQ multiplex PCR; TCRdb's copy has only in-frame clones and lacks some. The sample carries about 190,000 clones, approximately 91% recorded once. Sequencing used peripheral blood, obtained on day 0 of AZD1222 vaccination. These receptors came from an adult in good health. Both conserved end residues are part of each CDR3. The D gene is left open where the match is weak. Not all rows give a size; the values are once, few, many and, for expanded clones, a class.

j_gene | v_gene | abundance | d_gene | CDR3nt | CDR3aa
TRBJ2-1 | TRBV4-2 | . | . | TGTGCCAGCAGCCGGGGCACTGACAATGAGCAGTTCTTC | CASSRGTDNEQFF
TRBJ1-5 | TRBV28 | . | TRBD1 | TGTGCCAGCAGTTTCTTGCAGGGGGCTCGGCCCCAGCATTTT | CASSFLQGARPQHF
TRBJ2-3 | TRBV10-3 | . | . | TGTGCCATCAGTGAGTTGGGCGGCACCAGCACAGATACGCAGTATTTT | CAISELGGTSTDTQYF
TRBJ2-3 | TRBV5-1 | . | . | TGCGCCAGCAGCTTTCCCGGCGGCACAGATACGCAGTATTTT | CASSFPGGTDTQYF
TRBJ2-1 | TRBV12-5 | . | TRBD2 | TGTGCTAGTGGTTCCCATCCGACTAGCGGGAAATACAATGAGCAGTTCTTC | CASGSHPTSGKYNEQFF
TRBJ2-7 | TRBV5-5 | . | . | TGTGCCAGCAGCTTGATGGAGGCCCCCTACGAGCAGTACTTC | CASSLMEAPYEQYF
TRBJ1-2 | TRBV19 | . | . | TGTGCCAGTAGTATCCGGGAGGACCGTGCCCCGCACACCTTC | CASSIREDRAPHTF
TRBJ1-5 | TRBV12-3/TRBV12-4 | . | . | TGTGCCAGCACTCCGGGGGGGGGCCAGCCCCAGCATTTT | CASTPGGGQPQHF
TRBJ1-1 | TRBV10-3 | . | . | TGTGCCATCAGTGAAAGGGGACTAATTAACACTGAAGCTTTCTTT | CAISERGLINTEAFF
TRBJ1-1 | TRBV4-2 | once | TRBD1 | TGTGCCAGCAGCCAAACCGACAGGGCTGAAGCTTTCTTT | CASSQTDRAEAFF
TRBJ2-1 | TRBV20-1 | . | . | TGCAGTGCTAGTCCCGACAGGACGGATGAGCAGTTCTTC | CSASPDRTDEQFF
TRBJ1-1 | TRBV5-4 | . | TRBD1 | TGTGCCAGCAGCGCACAGGGGGACACTGAAGCTTTCTTT | CASSAQGDTEAFF
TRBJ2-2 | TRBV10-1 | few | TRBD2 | TGCGCCAGCAGTCGGACTAGCCCCGGGGAGCTGTTTTTT | CASSRTSPGELFF
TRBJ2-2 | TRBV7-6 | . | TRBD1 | TGTGCCAGCAGCTTAGGGCAGGGGGCCGCCGGGGAGCTGTTTTTT | CASSLGQGAAGELFF
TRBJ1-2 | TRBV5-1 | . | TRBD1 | TGCGCCAGCACTCCCGGGACAGGGTATGGCTACACCTTC | CASTPGTGYGYTF
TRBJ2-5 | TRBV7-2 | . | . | TGTGCCAGCAGCCTGGGCGTGGGGGGGCCTTGGGAGACCCAGTACTTC | CASSLGVGGPWETQYF
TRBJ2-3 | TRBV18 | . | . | TGTGCCAGCTCACCATGGTCAGGGGGGACACACACAGATACGCAGTATTTT | CASSPWSGGTHTDTQYF
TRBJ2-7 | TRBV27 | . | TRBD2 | TGTGCCAGCAGTCGAGCGGGGAGCTCCTACGAGCAGTACTTC | CASSRAGSSYEQYF
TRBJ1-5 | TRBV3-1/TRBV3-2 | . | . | TGTGCCAGCAGCCAAGATCTGGACAATCCTATGGGGATCAATCAGCCCCAGCATTTT | CASSQDLDNPMGINQPQHF
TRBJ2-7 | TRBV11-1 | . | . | TGTGCCAGCAGCTTAGTGGAGTGGGGGTGCGAGCAGTACTTC | CASSLVEWGCEQYF
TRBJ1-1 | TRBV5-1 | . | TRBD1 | TGCGCCAGCAGCCATGGGACAGGGGGACAAGAAGCTTTCTTT | CASSHGTGGQEAFF
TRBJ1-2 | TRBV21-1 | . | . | TGTGCCAGCAGCAGGACAGGGTACTATGGCTACACCTTC | CASSRTGYYGYTF
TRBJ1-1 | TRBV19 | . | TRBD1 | TGTGCCAGTAGTATCGGGACAGGTTACATGAACACTGAAGCTTTCTTT | CASSIGTGYMNTEAFF
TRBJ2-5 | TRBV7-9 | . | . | TGTGCCAGCAGCACCATTCAGATAGAAGAGACCCAGTACTTC | CASSTIQIEETQYF
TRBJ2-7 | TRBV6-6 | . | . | TGTGCCAGCAGGTCGCTAACGAGCTCCTACGAGCAGTACTTC | CASRSLTSSYEQYF
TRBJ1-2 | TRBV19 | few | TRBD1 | TGTGCCAGTAGTATTACAGGGGAAGTATACGGCTACACCTTC | CASSITGEVYGYTF
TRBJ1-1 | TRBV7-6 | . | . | TGTGCCAGCAGCTTACGTCAGATGAACACTGAAGCTTTCTTT | CASSLRQMNTEAFF
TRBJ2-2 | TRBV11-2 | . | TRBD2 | TGTGCCAGCAGCCATAGCGGGAGTGCCGGGGAGCTGTTTTTT | CASSHSGSAGELFF
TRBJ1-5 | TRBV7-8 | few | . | TGTGCCAGCAGCTTAGCGTCCCTGGGAAATCAGCCCCAGCATTTT | CASSLASLGNQPQHF
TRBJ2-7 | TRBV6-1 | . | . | TGTGCCAGCAGTGAACAAGGGGGGGCGTCATACGAGCAGTACTTC | CASSEQGGASYEQYF
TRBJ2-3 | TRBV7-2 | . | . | TGTGCCAGCAGCGGCGGTAGCGGAGGAAACACAGATACGCAGTATTTT | CASSGGSGGNTDTQYF
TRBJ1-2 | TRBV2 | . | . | TGTGCCAGCAACCTATTCAGTGGGGAAGGCTACACCTTC | CASNLFSGEGYTF
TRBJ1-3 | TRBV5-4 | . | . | TGTGCCAGCAGCTTGGACCAACAGGGCACTGGAAACACCATATATTTT | CASSLDQQGTGNTIYF
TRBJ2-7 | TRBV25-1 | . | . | TGTGCCAGCAGTGAGGAGGTTTCGCAGGGGAACCACGAGCAGTACTTC | CASSEEVSQGNHEQYF
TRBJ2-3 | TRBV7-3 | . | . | TGTGCCAGCAGCTTTCCCGGGGTTGGGGATACGCAGTATTTT | CASSFPGVGDTQYF
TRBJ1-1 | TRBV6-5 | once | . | TGTGCCAGCAGTTACAGGGGTCAGAACACTGAAGCTTTCTTT | CASSYRGQNTEAFF
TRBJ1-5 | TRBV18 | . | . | TGTGCCAGCTCCGTAGACGGTAGCAATCAGCCCCAGCATTTT | CASSVDGSNQPQHF
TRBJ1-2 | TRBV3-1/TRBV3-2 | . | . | TGTGCCAGCAGCCAGGGACCTAACTATGGCTACACCTTC | CASSQGPNYGYTF
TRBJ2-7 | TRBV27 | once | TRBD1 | TGTGCCAGCAGTTTAGGGACAGGGTCCTACGAGCAGTACTTC | CASSLGTGSYEQYF
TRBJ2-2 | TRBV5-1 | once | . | TGCGCCAGCAGCATACGGACAGGGAGGGGCACCGGGGAGCTGTTTTTT | CASSIRTGRGTGELFF
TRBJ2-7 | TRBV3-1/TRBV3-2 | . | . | TGTGCCAGCAGCCAAGATGCCAGGGTAAGCGAGCAGTACTTC | CASSQDARVSEQYF
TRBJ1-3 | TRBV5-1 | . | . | TGCGCCAGCAGCTTGGGAGGGGAGCGCGGAAACACCATATATTTT | CASSLGGERGNTIYF
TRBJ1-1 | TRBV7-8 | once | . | TGTGCCAGCAGCTTAGCAGGGGTGGGGAACACTGAAGCTTTCTTT | CASSLAGVGNTEAFF
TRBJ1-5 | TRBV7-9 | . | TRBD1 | TGTGCCAGCAGTACAGGGGGCCTGAAACAGCCCCAGCATTTT | CASSTGGLKQPQHF
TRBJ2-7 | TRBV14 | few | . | TGTGCCAGCAGCCGAAATACAGTTTACGAGCAGTACTTC | CASSRNTVYEQYF
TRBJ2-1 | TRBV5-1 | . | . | TGCGCCAGCAGCGACGGGACGGATCCCTACAATGAGCAGTTCTTC | CASSDGTDPYNEQFF
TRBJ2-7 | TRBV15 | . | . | TGTGCCACCAGCCCGTTAGGGGACCGCCCCTGGGAGCAGTACTTC | CATSPLGDRPWEQYF
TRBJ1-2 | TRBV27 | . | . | TGTGCCAGCAGTTTAAGGCCGAATAACTATGGCTACACCTTC | CASSLRPNNYGYTF
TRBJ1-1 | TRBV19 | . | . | TGTGCCAGTAGAGAAAGAAGTAGGGGCACTGAAGCTTTCTTT | CASRERSRGTEAFF
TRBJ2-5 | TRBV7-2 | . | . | TGTGCCAGCAGCTTAGACCACCGGGGGCTAGAGACCCAGTACTTC | CASSLDHRGLETQYF
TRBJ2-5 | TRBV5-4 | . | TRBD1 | TGTGCCAGCAGCTTGGATATACAGGGGGGCGAGACCCAGTACTTC | CASSLDIQGGETQYF
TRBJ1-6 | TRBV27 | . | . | TGTGCCAGCAGAACACAGGGTGGAAGCGATAATTCACCCCTCCACTTT | CASRTQGGSDNSPLHF
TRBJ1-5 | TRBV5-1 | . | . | TGCGCCAGCAGCTTACAGGGTGATCAGCCCCAGCATTTT | CASSLQGDQPQHF
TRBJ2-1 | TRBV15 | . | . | TGTGCCACCAGCATTAGCGGACAGCACAATGAGCAGTTCTTC | CATSISGQHNEQFF
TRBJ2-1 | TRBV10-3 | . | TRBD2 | TGTGCCATCAGTGAGGGGGGGGTGTCTCACAATGAGCAGTTCTTC | CAISEGGVSHNEQFF
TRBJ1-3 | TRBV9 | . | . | TGTGCCAGCAGCGTAATAGGGCTCTCTGGAAACACCATATATTTT | CASSVIGLSGNTIYF
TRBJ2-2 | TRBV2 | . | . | TGTGCCAGCAGTGAATTGAGGGAGACCGGGGAGCTGTTTTTT | CASSELRETGELFF